The clone carrying this TCR beta chain has more than one count but fewer than ten. PCR amplification relied on 60 Vbeta primers (plus 13 Jbeta primers). Clones were sequenced by immunoSEQ multiplex PCR, and TCRdb holds only the in-frame ones, with some missing. The repertoire includes 180,000 or so clones, 80% of them detected once, and approximately 2% sits in the top ten. This sample was included in a study of cytomegalovirus exposure and HLA in healthy donors. Sequencing was carried out using PBMCs. The receptor was derived from a woman under 40 in good health and CMV-seronegative.

In DNA form, the CDR3 reads TGCAGCGCCTCACGGGGGTATAATTCACCCCTCCACTTT. Protein: CSASRGYNSPLHF. V and J are TRBV29-1 and TRBJ1-6, with D perhaps matching TRBD1 (5 bases). Trimming took 7 bases from V and 4 from J, leaving 11 bases between them. The CDR3 spans 13 residues. The germline CDR1 and CDR2 sequences are SQVTM and ANQGSEA. The variable domain in full, with the rest retrieved from reference TRBV29-1 and TRBJ1-6, is SAVISQKPSRDICQRGTSLTIQCQVDSQVTMMFWYRQQPGQSLTLIATANQGSEATYESGFVIDKFPISRPNLTFSTLTVSNMSPEDSSIYLCSASRGYNSPLHFGNGTRLTVT.